This T cell receptor (beta chain) derives from a study of cytomegalovirus exposure and HLA in healthy donors. For the study at large: Inside one of the first data releases sat some 93 million unique TCRs taken from HLA-typed donors.

PCR employed 60 Vbeta and 13 Jbeta primers. The repertoire was sequenced with immunoSEQ multiplex PCR; TCRdb's copy has only in-frame clones and lacks some. The table records some 110,000 clones, approximately 69% of them present only once. Study outcomes and limitations: Further analysis, carried out later, found HLA-associated TCR beta chains more clonally expanded than equally common other chains.

Likely unrecorded immune exposures existed in these nominally healthy donors. The CDR3 totals 17 residues. CDR1 and CDR2 from the germline V gene are LNHNV and YYDKDF (reference sequence). Trimming removed 3 bases from V and 7 bases from J; junction bases left unmatched: 15. As concerns this clone: Its specificity is unknown.

The chain joins TRBV15 to TRBJ2-5, with 9 bases identical to TRBD2. The TCR comes from a woman aged 45-59 years in good health and CMV-seropositive. The sample consisted of PBMCs. CDR3 region: CATSSPRTAGGSGTQYF. The DNA of the CDR3 is TGTGCCACCAGCAGCCCCCGCACAGCGGGAGGCTCCGGGACCCAGTACTTC.